A single sample is the source of the 7 T cell receptor beta chains below, sequenced in a study of regulatory T cells in long-lasting Graves disease. The time point was: persistent/refractory GD, antithyroid drugs over 5 years with positive TRAb. Extracted RNA from PBMCs served as the source of the TCR library. CDR3 regions were amplified by Arm-PCR using iRepertoire HTBI primers to build TCR beta libraries. In TCRdb, the multiplex PCR reads were re-called with MiXCR into one record per CDR3 protein. The sample consists of approximately 290,000 distinct CDR3 sequences, around 20% of them appearing once. The sequenced sample was peripheral blood mononuclear cells (PBMCs), obtained when the disease was refractory, from a patient treated with antithyroid drugs. These receptors were obtained from a female donor with Graves disease.

The chain combines TRBV5-1 with TRBJ1-2; TRBD1 matches at 10 bases. Germline loops: CDR1 SGHRS, CDR2 YFSETQ. The J segment lost 7 bases and the V segment lost 0 bases, leaving 3 bases of the junction unmatched. CDR3 length equals 14 residues. The CDR3 region has the DNA TGCGCCAGCAGCTTGGAGGGACAGGGGCCTGGCTACACCTTC. Amino acid sequence: CASSLEGQGPGYTF.

This clonotype was seen repeatedly, ten times or more. The chain is built from TRBV3-1 and TRBJ1-5; the D is unclear. CDR1 is LGHDT and CDR2 is YNNKEL in the germline V gene (reference sequence). V was clipped by 0 bases and J by 9 bases, with 9 bases between them. CDR3 length equals 13 residues. The CDR3 DNA follows: TGTGCCAGCAGCCAAGATCGGGAACTGCCCCAGCATTTT. Translated: CASSQDRELPQHF.

As concerns this clonotype: One junction end does not reproduce the germline sequence, and a read error may be involved. The genes are TRBV28 and TRBJ2-5, with 8 bases matching TRBD1. This CDR3 region has 14 residues. Germline CDR1 is MDHEN and CDR2 is SYDVKM. Here the CDR3 reads CASSPQGAVETQYF. The CDR3 coding sequence is TGCGCCAGCAGTCCCCAGGGGGCTGTGGAGACCCAGTACTTC.

Notes on this clonotype: This may be a read error: a much more frequent sequence differs by one nucleotide. The missing conserved phenylalanine or tryptophan at the end of this CDR3 makes a read error likely. J is TRBJ1-6 and V is TRBV6-2 or TRBV6-3; TRBD1 aligns across 8 bases. V lost 6 bases, J lost 14 bases, and 12 bases stayed unmatched. CDR3 size: 14 residues. Germline loops: CDR1 MNHEY, CDR2 SVGEGT. In DNA, the CDR3 is TGTGCCAGCAGGACAGGGGAGTCATTCTCTGCCCTCCACTCT. Protein product: CASRTGESFSALHS.

This clonotype was counted at least ten times. The chain uses TRBV6-1 and TRBJ2-7; D not resolved. From germline, CDR1 is MNHNS and CDR2 SASEGT. CDR3 length equals 11 residues. The V and J ends lost 8 bases and 5 bases respectively, with 10 bases between them. The CDR3 DNA reads TGTGCCAGCGCTAGGAGCCACGAGCAGTACTTC. Translating it yields CASARSHEQYF.

The V gene is TRBV3-1, the J gene TRBJ2-5, with D tentatively TRBD1 (6 bases). The CDR3 runs to 16 residues. Per germline, CDR1 LGHDT and CDR2 YNNKEL (reference sequence). V was cut by 4 bases and J by 5 bases, with 20 bases left in between. The CDR3 bases are TGTGCCAGCAGCCCCTTACAGGGTAAAGGTAGGGAGACCCAGTACTTC. Its protein product is CASSPLQGKGRETQYF.

V and J are TRBV19 and TRBJ1-5; the match to TRBD1 covers 7 bases. After removal of 3 bases from V and 4 bases from J, the junction contained 0 bases not matched to a gene. This CDR3 is built from 13 residues. The germline CDR1 and CDR2 sequences are LNHDA and SQIVND (reference sequence). CDR3 DNA: TGTGCCAGTAGTATGACAGGGAATCAGCCCCAGCATTTT. This translates into CASSMTGNQPQHF.